This T cell receptor beta chain was sequenced for a study of blood T cell repertoires in COVID-19. About the study: Whether acute or convalescent, the COVID-19 samples came from the United States, Italy and Spain. The analysed material was cDNA or gDNA that came from T cells, B-cell-depleted T cells, or PBMCs.

Authors' processing steps: Estimation of nucleated cell counts was performed using reference gene primer amplification. Only in-frame clones appear in the TCRdb table, and some are missing; sequencing was by immunoSEQ multiplex PCR. Clone size and the V and J calls come from that table; the DNA yielded D and trimming. The profile covers roughly 150,000 clones, with 80% appearing a single time and under 0.75% taken by the ten largest. The V end lost 9 bases, the J end lost 8 bases, and 17 bases lay between the germline ends. Germline V CDR1 and CDR2: MNHEY, SMNVEV (reference sequence). The CDR3 covers 14 residues.

The specimen was peripheral blood. This chain joins TRBV27 and TRBJ1-6, with a weak D call TRBD1 (6 bases). The sequence was collected from a man between 60 and 75 years old with acute or convalescent COVID-19. The DNA for the CDR3 is TGTGCCAGTGGCTGGTGGGCAGGGGATTCACCCCTCCACTTT. It codes for CASGWWAGDSPLHF.